Listed here are 14 T cell receptor beta chains from one sample, sequenced in a study of cytomegalovirus exposure and HLA in healthy donors (dated by TCRdb to 2016 to 2017). The library was built by means of the immunoSEQ multiplex PCR assay. A mixture of 60 forward primers for TCR Vbeta segments and 13 reverse primers for TCR Jbeta segments was used in the multiplex PCR. Not all clones reach the TCRdb copy of this immuneACCESS table, which keeps in-frame sequences only. Checked studies attribute under half of the gap to unresolved V genes and leave the rest unexplained. The sample table lists some 170,000 clones, approximately 80% of them with a count of one. Clones ranked in the top ten supply 3.7% of the sample. The specimen sequenced was PBMCs. These receptors came from a man between 25 and 39 years old in good health and CMV-seropositive.

V gene TRBV27 combines with J gene TRBJ2-3; 7 nucleotides match TRBD2. This CDR3 has 15 amino acids. CDR1 and CDR2 from the germline V gene are MNHEY and SMNVEV (reference sequence). Trimming took 3 bases from V and 0 from J; bases not matched to a gene: 3. CDR3 region: CASSFIGGSTDTQYF. As DNA, the CDR3 is TGTGCCAGCAGTTTCATCGGGGGGAGCACAGATACGCAGTATTTT.

The V gene is TRBV27, the J gene TRBJ2-1; 8 bases line up with TRBD2. Germline loops: CDR1 MNHEY, CDR2 SMNVEV (reference sequence). The CDR3 length is 19 residues. The ends lost 7 bases at V and 0 bases at J; junction bases unmatched: 17. The CDR3 region has the DNA TGTGCCAGCATCCCCCGGATGGTAGCGGGGACTCGCTCCTACAATGAGCAGTTCTTC. Its protein product is CASIPRMVAGTRSYNEQFF.

This clone was counted only a few times. The gene calls are TRBV9 and TRBJ2-1; the D gene is possibly TRBD1 (5 bases). There are 16 residues in the CDR3. Germline CDR1 reads SGDLS; CDR2 reads YYNGEE. The V end was cut by 1 base, the J end by 9 bases, with 20 bases between. In DNA form, the CDR3 reads TGTGCCAGCAGCGTAATGGGGCTAGTTGGGTGGTCTGAGCAGTTCTTC. This translates into CASSVMGLVGWSEQFF.

The rearrangement joins TRBV28 to TRBJ2-7, with 7 bases identical to TRBD1. The CDR3 loop spans 13 amino acids. With 4 bases clipped from V and 5 bases from J, the junction kept 5 bases outside the gene matches. In germline, CDR1 is MDHEN, CDR2 SYDVKM. The CDR3 reads CASSSGTVHEQYF. In DNA form, the CDR3 reads TGTGCCAGCAGTTCGGGGACAGTACACGAGCAGTACTTC.

This rearrangement joins TRBV11-2 to TRBJ2-2, with D perhaps TRBD1 (6 bases). CDR3 size: 14 residues. The germline V gene encodes CDR1 SGHAT and CDR2 FQNNGV. Between the trimmed V and J ends, which lost 6 bases and 7 bases, there was a span of 15 bases. CDR3 region: CASSILGDIGELFF. In DNA, the CDR3 is TGTGCCAGCAGTATATTGGGGGACATCGGGGAGCTGTTTTTT.

The chain is built from TRBV4-2 and TRBJ2-3; a weak D match, TRBD2 (5 bases). Germline lookup yields CDR1 LGHNA and CDR2 YNFKEQ. The V end lost 0 bases, the J end lost 5 bases, and 12 bases lay between the germline ends. The CDR3 is 15 amino acids. The CDR3 loop is CASSQDQPGKDTQYF. The CDR3, as DNA: TGTGCCAGCAGCCAAGATCAACCGGGAAAAGATACGCAGTATTTT.

This clone was detected a few times. The rearrangement uses TRBV14 and TRBJ2-5; 8 bases are a match to TRBD2. The CDR3 spans 18 residues. In germline, CDR1 is SGHDN, CDR2 FVKESK. The V and J ends lost 4 bases and 5 bases, in that order; junction bases with no gene match: 18. CDR3 bases: TGTGCCAGCAGCCCATCCTCGGAGCGGCGGGGGGCCAGGGAGACCCAGTACTTC. This encodes CASSPSSERRGARETQYF.

This rearrangement joins TRBV10-3 to TRBJ1-1; 7 bases are a match to TRBD1. The CDR3 length is 14 residues. The V segment lost 6 bases and the J segment 8 bases; nucleotides outside the gene matches: 12. Germline V gives CDR1 ENHRY, CDR2 SYGVKD. CDR3 nucleotide sequence: TGTGCCATCAGCGAACTATCGGGACAGTTCGAAGCTTTCTTT. Its translation is CAISELSGQFEAFF.

The V and J genes are TRBV7-2 and TRBJ2-1, with 11 bases identical to TRBD2. V was clipped by 1 base and J by 7 bases; unmatched bases: 3. Germline V CDR1 and CDR2: SGHTA, FQGNSA. The CDR3 spans 15 residues. The CDR3 DNA reads as TGTGCCAGCAGCTTAGTAGCGGGGGGGGCAAATGAGCAGTTCTTC. It specifies CASSLVAGGANEQFF.

The chain is built from TRBV25-1 and TRBJ2-3; a possible D gene is TRBD1 (6 bases). This CDR3 is built from 15 residues. V lost 2 bases, J lost 0 bases, and 9 bases lay in between. The germline V gene encodes CDR1 MGHDK and CDR2 SYGVNS. DNA for the CDR3: TGTGCCAGCAGTGAAACTGACAGGAGCACAGATACGCAGTATTTT. Translating it yields CASSETDRSTDTQYF.

This chain connects TRBV27 to TRBJ1-1; 8 bases line up with TRBD1. This CDR3 has 15 amino acids. CDR1 and CDR2 from the germline V gene are MNHEY and SMNVEV (reference sequence). V was pared by 6 bases and J by 5 bases, with 11 bases of the junction left unmatched. The CDR3 DNA is TGTGCCAGCAGCACCCCCGACAGGGGAAGAACTGAAGCTTTCTTT. This sequence encodes CASSTPDRGRTEAFF.

Details on this clone: The DNA is left out, because the CDR3 cannot be placed on it with certainty; the CDR3 is given as TCRdb lists it. The chain uses TRBV4-1 and TRBJ1-2. Including both end residues, the CDR3 is 13 amino acids long. CDR1 is MGHRA, CDR2 YSYEKL, per germline. The CDR3 here is CASSQDWARGNTF.

The chain links TRBV6-5 to TRBJ2-3; TRBD1 matches at 7 bases. J lost 1 base, V lost 6 bases, and 7 bases had no gene match. CDR3 length: 15 residues. Germline values: CDR1 MNHEY, CDR2 SVGAGI. DNA for the CDR3: TGTGCCAGCAGAGCCCGACAGGGAGGCACAGATACGCAGTATTTT. Amino acid sequence: CASRARQGGTDTQYF.

The chain has TRBV27 and TRBJ1-5; tentatively, D is TRBD1 (5 bases). The V and J ends lost 2 bases and 2 bases respectively, with 10 bases between them. This CDR3 contains 15 residues. Germline V gene data show CDR1 as MNHEY and CDR2 as SMNVEV (reference sequence). The CDR3 region is CASSLQGAGNQPQHF. The CDR3 bases are TGTGCCAGCAGTTTACAAGGGGCAGGCAATCAGCCCCAGCATTTT.